Listed below are T cell receptor beta chains from one sample, sequenced in a study of cytomegalovirus exposure and HLA in healthy donors. Repertoires were generated with immunoSEQ multiplex PCR, while TCRdb's copy carries only in-frame clones and drops some. The table shows 110,000 to 150,000 clones, with approximately 71% occurring only once. Input material: PBMCs. The receptors stem from a woman in her fifties or sixties in good health and CMV-seronegative. The CDR3 runs from the conserved cysteine through the conserved F or W. Each record gives: J gene, clone size, D gene, V gene, CDR3 protein, CDR3 DNA. A D gene is named only where the DNA matches it firmly. Expanded clones get a size class; other rows say once, few or many, or leave the size out.

J gene: TRBJ2-2
clone size: .
D gene: TRBD2
V gene: TRBV7-3
CDR3 protein: CASSLFGGANTGELFF
CDR3 DNA: TGTGCCAGCAGCTTATTCGGGGGGGCAAACACCGGGGAGCTGTTTTTT

J gene: TRBJ1-2
clone size: .
D gene: .
V gene: TRBV7-2
CDR3 protein: CASSLDRDYDYTF
CDR3 DNA: TGTGCCAGCAGCTTAGACAGGGACTATGACTACACCTTC

J gene: TRBJ2-1
clone size: .
D gene: .
V gene: TRBV9
CDR3 protein: CASSVGPRRDEQFF
CDR3 DNA: TGTGCCAGCAGCGTAGGGCCCCGGAGGGATGAGCAGTTCTTC

J gene: TRBJ2-7
clone size: .
D gene: TRBD1
V gene: TRBV25-1
CDR3 protein: CASSDFRQGAHEQYF
CDR3 DNA: TGTGCCAGCAGTGATTTTAGACAGGGTGCCCACGAGCAGTACTTC

J gene: TRBJ2-7
clone size: .
D gene: .
V gene: TRBV6-5
CDR3 protein: CASSRTRGEQYF
CDR3 DNA: TGTGCCAGCAGCCGTACACGGGGCGAGCAGTACTTC

J gene: TRBJ2-6
clone size: .
D gene: TRBD1
V gene: TRBV19
CDR3 protein: CASTGTADYSGANVLTF
CDR3 DNA: TGTGCCAGTACCGGGACAGCTGATTACTCTGGGGCCAACGTCCTGACTTTC

J gene: TRBJ2-1
clone size: .
D gene: .
V gene: TRBV7-6
CDR3 protein: CASSLANRNEQFF
CDR3 DNA: TGTGCCAGCAGCTTAGCTAATCGGAATGAGCAGTTCTTC

J gene: TRBJ2-2
clone size: few
D gene: TRBD1
V gene: TRBV19
CDR3 protein: CATSPGTGNTGELFF
CDR3 DNA: TGTGCCACCTCCCCCGGGACAGGGAACACCGGGGAGCTGTTTTTT

J gene: TRBJ2-5
clone size: .
D gene: TRBD1
V gene: TRBV25-1
CDR3 protein: CASRGQGYQETQYF
CDR3 DNA: TGTGCCAGCAGGGGACAGGGCTATCAAGAGACCCAGTACTTC

J gene: TRBJ1-5
clone size: few
D gene: .
V gene: TRBV18
CDR3 protein: CASSPEGVRYQPQHF
CDR3 DNA: TGTGCCAGCTCACCAGAGGGCGTAAGGTATCAGCCCCAGCATTTT

J gene: TRBJ2-3
clone size: .
D gene: TRBD2
V gene: TRBV9
CDR3 protein: CASSVLTSYNSYSTDTQYF
CDR3 DNA: TGTGCCAGCAGCGTATTGACTAGCTATAACTCCTATAGCACAGATACGCAGTATTTT

J gene: TRBJ1-2
clone size: once
D gene: TRBD1
V gene: TRBV6-1
CDR3 protein: CASAPTGGDYGYTF
CDR3 DNA: TGTGCCAGCGCCCCGACAGGGGGCGACTATGGCTACACCTTC